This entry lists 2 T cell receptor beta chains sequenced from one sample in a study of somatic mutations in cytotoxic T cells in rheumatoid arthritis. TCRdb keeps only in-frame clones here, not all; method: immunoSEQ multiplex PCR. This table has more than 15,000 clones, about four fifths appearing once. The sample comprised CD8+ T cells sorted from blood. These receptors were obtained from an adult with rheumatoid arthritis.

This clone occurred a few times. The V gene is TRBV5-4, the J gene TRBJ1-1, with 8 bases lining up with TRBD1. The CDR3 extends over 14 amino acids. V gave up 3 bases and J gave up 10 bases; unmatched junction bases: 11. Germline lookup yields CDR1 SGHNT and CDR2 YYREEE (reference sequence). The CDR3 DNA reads TGTGCCAGCAGCTCGGACCAAGGACAGGGCGGAGCTTTCTTT. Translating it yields CASSSDQGQGGAFF.

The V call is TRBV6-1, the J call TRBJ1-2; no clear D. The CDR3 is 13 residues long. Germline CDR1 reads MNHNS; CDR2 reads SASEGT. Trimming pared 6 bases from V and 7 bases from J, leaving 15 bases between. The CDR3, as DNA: TGTGCCAGCAGCGGCGTGAGGGCGGGTGGCTACACCTTC. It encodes CASSGVRAGGYTF.